These 18 T cell receptor beta chains originate from one sample sequenced in a study of T cell clonality in common variable immunodeficiency. Sequenced by immunoSEQ multiplex PCR; TCRdb stores in-frame clones only, minus some. The record shows 20,000 or so clones for this sample, with no singletons present. Study conclusions and caveats: Fewer deletions and N-nucleotide insertions were reportedly seen in common variable immunodeficiency TCR beta sequences.

Their specific antigens are unknown. Sequenced sample: peripheral blood mononuclear cells. The source is a human donor with common variable immunodeficiency.

This clone was recorded many times. The DNA ends 3 residues before the CDR3 does, and the rest of the CDR3 is filled in from the germline J gene. The V and J genes are TRBV20-1 and TRBJ2-2; 8 bases map to TRBD2. V lost 1 base and J lost 4; bases outside the gene matches: 5. Germline lookup yields CDR1 DFQATT and CDR2 SNEGSKA (reference sequence). The CDR3 has 15 residues. The CDR3 loop is CSARASGSGTGELFF. CDR3 bases read: TGCAGTGCTAGAGCTAGCGGGTCGGGCACCGGGGAG.

This clone was seen many times. The CDR3 goes on 3 residues after the read ends, and that part is filled in from the germline J gene. V and J are TRBV20-1 and TRBJ2-3; TRBD2 might be the D (6 bases). CDR3 length equals 12 residues. CDR1 and CDR2 (germline): DFQATT, SNEGSKA (reference sequence). This CDR3 is CSARASSGTQYF. Incomplete CDR3 DNA: TGCAGTGCTAGAGCATCGAGCGGGACG.

This clone was counted at least ten times. The read ends 3 residues early relative to the CDR3; the germline J gene fills the gap. The chain employs TRBV30 and TRBJ1-2; D possibly corresponds to TRBD1 (5 bases). The CDR3 has 14 amino acids. With 1 base removed from V and 6 bases from J, the gap between germline ends came to 15 bases. Germline assignment: CDR1 GTSNPN and CDR2 SVGIG (reference sequence). CDR3 loop: CAWSAGTGSNGYTF. CDR3 DNA (partial): TGTGCCTGGAGTGCCGGGACTGGGAGCAATGGC.

This clone qualifies as medium-sized. The CDR3 extends 3 residues past the end of the read, so its final part is completed from the germline J gene. Other DNA sequences in the sample encode the same CDR3. J is TRBJ1-1 and V is TRBV2; a weak D match, TRBD1 (5 bases). The V gene's germline CDR1 is SNHLY and CDR2 FYNNEI. This CDR3 comprises 13 residues. Trimming took 8 bases from V and 1 from J, leaving 11 bases between them. Partial CDR3 DNA: TGTGCCAGCGAGCTTGACAGGAACACTGAA. Translating it yields CASELDRNTE. The CDR3 reads in full as CASELDRNTEAFF.

This clone appeared many times. Read data end 3 residues before the CDR3 end; the end is taken from the germline J gene. This chain uses TRBV19 with TRBJ2-3, with a weak D call TRBD2 (5 bases). Germline lookup yields CDR1 LNHDA and CDR2 SQIVND (reference sequence). CDR3 length equals 17 residues. The chain's CDR3 is CASSPGGVALAGVAQYF. The covered CDR3 bases are TGTGCCAGTAGCCCCGGAGGAGTAGCTCTAGCTGGTGTGGCG.

This clone has a count of ten or more. Sequencing ends 3 residues short of the CDR3 end; the germline J gene provides the rest. This rearrangement joins TRBV6-1 to TRBJ2-7, with 9 bases fitting TRBD1. Unmatched junction bases numbered 4, after V lost 4 bases and J lost 0 bases. CDR1 MNHNS and CDR2 SASEGT come from the germline V gene. The CDR3 spans 15 residues. CDR3 DNA (partial): TGTGCCAGCAGTGGTGGGACAGGGAGCTCCTACGAG. It yields the protein CASSGGTGSSYE. The whole CDR3 region reads CASSGGTGSSYEQYF.

Ten or more counts support this clone. The read is 3 residues too short to cover the CDR3 end, so that end is filled in from the germline J gene. V gene TRBV15 combines with J gene TRBJ2-7, with 9 bases lining up with TRBD2. Germline V gives CDR1 LNHNV, CDR2 YYDKDF (reference sequence). The CDR3 spans 15 residues. J gave up 2 bases and V 4 bases, and 6 bases lay outside the gene matches. CDR3 in amino acids: CATSTLLAGTYEQYF. The part of the CDR3 DNA that was read is TGTGCCACCAGCACCCTGCTAGCGGGAACCTACGAG.

This clone was picked up many times. The CDR3 goes on 3 residues after the read ends, and that part is filled in from the germline J gene. The chain uses TRBV20-1 and TRBJ2-5; 9 bases are a match to TRBD1. Germline assignment: CDR1 DFQATT and CDR2 SNEGSKA (reference sequence). Trimming at V came to 0 bases and at J to 4 bases, leaving 6 bases not matched to a gene. There are 15 residues in the CDR3. Partial CDR3 DNA: TGCAGTGCTAGAGAGGACAGGGGTGTTGGAGAGACC. This codes for CSAREDRGVGET. The entire CDR3 protein is CSAREDRGVGETQYF.

This clone appeared a few times. Sequencing ends 3 residues short of the CDR3 end; the germline J gene provides the rest. The chain combines TRBV7-2 with TRBJ2-7; TRBD2 agrees at 10 bases. This CDR3 is built from 15 residues. Germline V gives CDR1 SGHTA, CDR2 FQGNSA. Germline trimming cut 2 bases from V and 5 bases from J; bases unmatched to any gene: 6. The covered CDR3 bases are TGTGCCAGCAGCTTATTCGCTAGCGGGAGTAACGAG. Protein sequence: CASSLFASGSNE. The CDR3, in full, reads CASSLFASGSNEQYF.

Worth noting for this clone: The read gets to within 3 residues of the CDR3 end, and the germline J gene fills in the rest. The chain employs TRBV20-1 and TRBJ2-5; 10 bases match TRBD2. With 3 bases clipped from V and 7 bases from J, the junction kept 8 bases outside the gene matches. The CDR3 loop spans 14 amino acids. Germline V CDR1 and CDR2: DFQATT, SNEGSKA (reference sequence). CDR3 sequence reads: CSARPGLAQATQYF. CDR3 DNA (partial): TGCAGTGCTAGGCCGGGACTAGCGCAGGCGACC.

This clone is labeled medium-sized (0.01 to 0.1%). The DNA ends 3 residues before the CDR3 does, and the rest of the CDR3 is filled in from the germline J gene. V gene TRBV19 combines with J gene TRBJ2-1, with D perhaps matching TRBD1 (8 bases). The CDR3 has 19 amino acids. From germline, CDR1 is LNHDA and CDR2 SQIVND (reference sequence). V was trimmed by 7 bases and J by 5 bases, leaving 30 bases between them. The part of the CDR3 DNA that was read is TGTGCCAGTACCTCCCGGGGAACAGGGGGGGAGGTTACAGACAATGAG. Amino acids: CASTSRGTGGEVTDNE. The full CDR3 is CASTSRGTGGEVTDNEQFF.

This clone occurred many times. Sequencing ends 3 residues short of the CDR3 end; the germline J gene provides the rest. The chain uses TRBV5-1 and TRBJ2-7, with D perhaps matching TRBD2 (6 bases). This CDR3 region has 15 residues. Trimming stripped 0 bases from V and 0 bases from J, with 10 bases between. Germline V gives CDR1 SGHRS, CDR2 YFSETQ. Partial CDR3 DNA: TGCGCCAGCAGCTTGGACGGGACTTCCTCCTACGAG. Protein: CASSLDGTSSYE. The full CDR3 reads CASSLDGTSSYEQYF. The whole variable domain, filled in from reference TRBV5-1 and TRBJ2-7, reads KAGVTQTPRYLIKTRGQQVTLSCSPISGHRSVSWYQQTPGQGLQFLFEYFSETQRNKGNFPGRFSGRQFSNSRSEMNVSTLELGDSALYLCASSLDGTSSYEQYFGPGTRLTVT.

This clone was recorded at least ten times. The read ends 3 residues shy of where the CDR3 ends; the end is completed using the germline J gene. V is TRBV20-1 and J is TRBJ2-1, with TRBD2 matching over 9 bases. V dropped 6 bases and J dropped 1; count of bases not matched to a gene: 4. The CDR3 has 14 residues. From germline, CDR1 is DFQATT and CDR2 SNEGSKA (reference sequence). The CDR3 DNA, read in part, is TGCAGTGCCCCTCTAGCGGGGTCCTACAATGAG. It translates to CSAPLAGSYNE. The whole CDR3 sequence reads CSAPLAGSYNEQFF.

A remark on this clone: The DNA ends 3 residues before the CDR3 does, and the rest of the CDR3 is filled in from the germline J gene. The rearrangement uses TRBV6-1 and TRBJ2-3, with 10 bases lining up with TRBD2. Looked up from germline, CDR1 is MNHNS and CDR2 is SASEGT. J lost 6 bases, V lost 2 bases, and 8 bases had no gene match. The CDR3 spans 16 residues. The DNA read from the CDR3 is TGTGCCAGCAGTGAACGGTTAGCGGGAGGCAGTGATACG. Encoded protein: CASSERLAGGSDT. The complete CDR3 sequence is CASSERLAGGSDTQYF.

This clone has only a few counts. The read ends 3 residues before the CDR3 terminus; that terminus is restored from the germline J gene. The chain couples TRBV20-1 to TRBJ2-7; 7 bases align to TRBD2. Germline CDR1 DFQATT, CDR2 SNEGSKA (reference sequence). With 1 base clipped from V and 0 bases from J, the junction kept 3 bases outside the gene matches. The CDR3 has 14 amino acids. The sequenced part of the CDR3 DNA is TGCAGTGCTAGAGCCGGGACTAACTCCTACGAG. As protein: CSARAGTNSYE. In full, the CDR3 reads CSARAGTNSYEQYF.

This clone was counted only a few times. The read halts 3 residues ahead of the CDR3 end, with the missing end drawn from the germline J gene. The gene calls are TRBV2 and TRBJ2-1, with a tentative D call TRBD1 (5 bases). CDR3 length: 16 residues. Germline assignment: CDR1 SNHLY and CDR2 FYNNEI. Trimming left V 2 bases short and J 0 bases short, with 11 bases between. CDR3 DNA (partial): TGTGCCAGCAGTGAATTGGGGCATAGCTCCTACAATGAG. Protein product: CASSELGHSSYNE. From start to end, the CDR3 is CASSELGHSSYNEQFF.

Notes on this clone: The read ends 3 residues shy of where the CDR3 ends; the end is completed using the germline J gene. The rearrangement links TRBV2 to TRBJ2-5; weak D call: TRBD1 (6 bases). The V end was cut by 2 bases, the J end by 5 bases, with 15 bases between. The germline gives CDR1 SNHLY, CDR2 FYNNEI. There are 15 residues in the CDR3. This CDR3 reads CASSESGALRETQYF. The covered CDR3 bases are TGTGCCAGCAGTGAATCAGGGGCCCTCCGTGAGACC.

This clone was seen repeatedly, ten times or more. Read coverage stops 3 residues before the CDR3 terminus; the germline J gene supplies the remainder. The V call is TRBV6-1, the J call TRBJ2-5, with D possibly matching TRBD2 (5 bases). V dropped 3 bases and J dropped 4 bases, with 12 bases sitting between them. The germline V gene encodes CDR1 MNHNS and CDR2 SASEGT. The CDR3 spans 14 residues. CDR3 in amino acids: CASSERSRGETQYF. CDR3 DNA (partial): TGTGCCAGCAGTGAGAGGTCCCGGGGAGAGACC.